Described below is a single T cell receptor (beta chain) sequence and its context. TCR beta libraries were built with iRepertoire HTBI primers and Arm-PCR of CDR3 regions. TCRdb used MiXCR to reprocess the multiplex PCR reads, holding one entry per CDR3 protein. The sample has a few hundred thousand distinct CDR3 sequences, around 20% seen once. The sample belongs to a study of regulatory T cells in long-lasting Graves disease. Time point noted: newly diagnosed GD, antithyroid drugs for less than 3 months. Researchers made the TCR library from RNA that was extracted from PBMCs. This sequence originates from a female donor with Graves disease. Material: peripheral blood mononuclear cells (PBMCs), obtained at new diagnosis, from a patient treated with antithyroid drugs.

DNA of the CDR3: TGTGCCAGCAGCGGGGCGAAGAGGGTAGGTGAGCAGTACTTC. It encodes CASSGAKRVGEQYF. The V and J genes are TRBV7-8 and TRBJ2-7; TRBD1 or TRBD2 may be the D gene (5 bases each). CDR1 and CDR2 from the germline V gene are SGHVS and FQNEAQ. The CDR3 length is 14 residues. The V and J ends lost 5 bases and 7 bases respectively, with 18 bases between them.